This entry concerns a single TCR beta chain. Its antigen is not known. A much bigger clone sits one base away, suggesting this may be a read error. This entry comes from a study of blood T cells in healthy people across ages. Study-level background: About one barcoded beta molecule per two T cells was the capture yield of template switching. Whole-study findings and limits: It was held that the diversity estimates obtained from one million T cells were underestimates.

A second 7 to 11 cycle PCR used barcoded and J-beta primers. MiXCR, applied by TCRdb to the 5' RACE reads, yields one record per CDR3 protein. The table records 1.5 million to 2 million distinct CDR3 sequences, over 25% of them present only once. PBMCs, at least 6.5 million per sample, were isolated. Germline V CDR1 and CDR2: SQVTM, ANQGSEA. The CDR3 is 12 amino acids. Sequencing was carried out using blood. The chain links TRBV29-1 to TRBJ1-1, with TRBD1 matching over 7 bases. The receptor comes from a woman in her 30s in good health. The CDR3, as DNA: TGCGGCGTTGCGGTCAGGGGGGCTGAAGCTTTCTTT. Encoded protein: CGVAVRGAEAFF. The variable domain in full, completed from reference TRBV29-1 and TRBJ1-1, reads SAVISQKPSRDICQRGTSLTIQCQVDSQVTMMFWYRQQPGQSLTLIATANQGSEATYESGFVIDKFPISRPNLTFSTLTVSNMSPEDSSIYLCGVAVRGAEAFFGQGTRLTVV.